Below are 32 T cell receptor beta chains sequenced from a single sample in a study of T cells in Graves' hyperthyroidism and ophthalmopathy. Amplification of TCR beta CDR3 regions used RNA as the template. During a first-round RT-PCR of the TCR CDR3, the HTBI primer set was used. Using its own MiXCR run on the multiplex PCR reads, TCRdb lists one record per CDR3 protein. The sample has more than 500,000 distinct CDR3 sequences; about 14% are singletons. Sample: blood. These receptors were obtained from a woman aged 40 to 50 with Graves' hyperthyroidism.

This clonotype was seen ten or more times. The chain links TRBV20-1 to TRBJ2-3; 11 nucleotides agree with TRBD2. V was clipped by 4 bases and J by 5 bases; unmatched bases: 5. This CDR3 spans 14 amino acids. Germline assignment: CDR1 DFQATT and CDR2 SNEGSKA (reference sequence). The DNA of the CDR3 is TGCAGTGCTATAGCGGGAGGGCAGGGAGATACGCAGTATTTT. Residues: CSAIAGGQGDTQYF.

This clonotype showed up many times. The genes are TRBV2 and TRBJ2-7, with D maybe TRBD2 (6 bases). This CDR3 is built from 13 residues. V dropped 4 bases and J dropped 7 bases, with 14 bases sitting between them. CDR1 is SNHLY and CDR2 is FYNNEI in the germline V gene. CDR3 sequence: CASSGLENTEQYF. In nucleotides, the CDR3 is TGTGCCAGCAGTGGACTAGAAAATACAGAGCAGTACTTC.

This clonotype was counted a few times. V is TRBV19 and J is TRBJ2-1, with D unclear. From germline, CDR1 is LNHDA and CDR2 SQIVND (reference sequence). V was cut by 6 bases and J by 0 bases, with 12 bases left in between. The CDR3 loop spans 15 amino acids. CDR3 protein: CASSLLDSSYNEQFF. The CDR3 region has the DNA TGTGCCAGTAGCCTGCTAGATAGCTCCTACAATGAGCAGTTCTTC.

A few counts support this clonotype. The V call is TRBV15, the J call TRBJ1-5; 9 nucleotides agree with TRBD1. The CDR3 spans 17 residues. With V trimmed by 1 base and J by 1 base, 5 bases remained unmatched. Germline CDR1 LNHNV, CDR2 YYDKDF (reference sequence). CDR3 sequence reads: CATSRGTGGVSNQPQHF. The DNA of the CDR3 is TGTGCCACCAGCAGAGGTACAGGGGGCGTAAGCAATCAGCCCCAGCATTTT.

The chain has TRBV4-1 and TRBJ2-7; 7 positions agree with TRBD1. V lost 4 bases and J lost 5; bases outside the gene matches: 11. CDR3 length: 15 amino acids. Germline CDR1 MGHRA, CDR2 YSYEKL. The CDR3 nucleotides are TGCGCCAGCAGCCGAGGGGGCCAGCCTACCAACGAGCAGTACTTC. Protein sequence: CASSRGGQPTNEQYF.

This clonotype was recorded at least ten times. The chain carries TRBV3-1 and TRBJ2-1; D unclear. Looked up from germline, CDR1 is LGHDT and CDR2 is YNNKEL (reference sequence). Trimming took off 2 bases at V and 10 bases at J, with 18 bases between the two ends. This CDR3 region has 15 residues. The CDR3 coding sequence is TGTGCCAGCAGCCAAAGCTTATCCGGACGACGAGAGCAGTTCTTC. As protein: CASSQSLSGRREQFF.

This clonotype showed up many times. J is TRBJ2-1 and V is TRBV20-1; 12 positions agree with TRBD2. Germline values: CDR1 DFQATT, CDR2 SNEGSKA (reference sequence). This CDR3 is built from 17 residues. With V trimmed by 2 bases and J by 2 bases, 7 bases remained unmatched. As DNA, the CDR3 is TGCAGTGCTAGATCTTGGACTAGCGGGAACACCTACAATGAGCAGTTCTTC. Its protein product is CSARSWTSGNTYNEQFF.

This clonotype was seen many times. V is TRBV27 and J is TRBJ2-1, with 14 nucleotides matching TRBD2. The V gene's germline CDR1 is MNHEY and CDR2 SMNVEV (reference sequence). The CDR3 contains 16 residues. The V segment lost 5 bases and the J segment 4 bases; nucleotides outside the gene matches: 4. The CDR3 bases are TGTGCCAGCAGTCGCCGGACTAGCGGGAGGTACAATGAGCAGTTCTTC. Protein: CASSRRTSGRYNEQFF.

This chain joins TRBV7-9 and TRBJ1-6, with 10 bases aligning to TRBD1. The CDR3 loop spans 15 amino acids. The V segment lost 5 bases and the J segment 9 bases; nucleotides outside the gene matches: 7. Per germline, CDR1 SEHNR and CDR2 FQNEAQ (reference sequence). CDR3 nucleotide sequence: TGTGCCAGCAGCGGGGACAGGGGATTTGGTTCACCCCTCCACTTT. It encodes CASSGDRGFGSPLHF.

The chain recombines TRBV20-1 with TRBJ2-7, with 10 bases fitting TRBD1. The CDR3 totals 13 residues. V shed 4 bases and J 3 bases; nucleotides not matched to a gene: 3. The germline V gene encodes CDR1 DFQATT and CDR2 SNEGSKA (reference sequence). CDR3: CSAMGDRGYEQYF. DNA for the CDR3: TGCAGTGCTATGGGGGACAGGGGCTACGAGCAGTACTTC.

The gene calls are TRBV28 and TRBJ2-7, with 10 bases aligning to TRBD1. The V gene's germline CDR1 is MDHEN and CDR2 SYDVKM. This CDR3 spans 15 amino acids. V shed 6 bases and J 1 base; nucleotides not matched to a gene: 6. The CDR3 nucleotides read TGTGCCAGCAGCCGAGACAGGGGGCAGTCCTACGAGCAGTACTTC. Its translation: CASSRDRGQSYEQYF.

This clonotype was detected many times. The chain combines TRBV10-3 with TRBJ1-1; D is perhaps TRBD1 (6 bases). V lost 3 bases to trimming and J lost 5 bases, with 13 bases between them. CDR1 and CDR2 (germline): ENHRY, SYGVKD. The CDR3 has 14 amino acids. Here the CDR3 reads CAISDTGSLTEAFF. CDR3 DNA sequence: TGTGCCATCAGTGATACAGGGTCCTTGACTGAAGCTTTCTTT.

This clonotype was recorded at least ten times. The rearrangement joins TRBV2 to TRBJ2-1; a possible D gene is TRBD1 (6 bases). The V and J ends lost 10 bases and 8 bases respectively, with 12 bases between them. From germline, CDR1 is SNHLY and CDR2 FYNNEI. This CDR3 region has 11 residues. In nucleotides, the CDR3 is TGTGCCATACAACAGGGTGATGAGCAGTTCTTC. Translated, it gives CAIQQGDEQFF.

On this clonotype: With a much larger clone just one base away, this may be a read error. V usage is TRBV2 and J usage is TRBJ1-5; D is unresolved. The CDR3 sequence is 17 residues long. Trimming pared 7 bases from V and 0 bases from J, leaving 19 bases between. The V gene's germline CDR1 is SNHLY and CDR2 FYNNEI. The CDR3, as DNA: TGTGCCAGCACCGGAGATGAAATAGCATATAGCAATCAGCCCCAGCATTTT. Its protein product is CASTGDEIAYSNQPQHF.

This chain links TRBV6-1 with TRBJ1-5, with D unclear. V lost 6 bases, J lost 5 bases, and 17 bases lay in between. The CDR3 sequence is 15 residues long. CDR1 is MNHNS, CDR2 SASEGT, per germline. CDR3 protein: CASRDGTLRDQPQHF. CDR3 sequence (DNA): TGTGCCAGCAGGGACGGAACCCTGAGGGATCAGCCCCAGCATTTT.

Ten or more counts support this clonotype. CDR3 amino acids: CASSTSTDTQYF. The CDR3 DNA reads TGTGCCAGCAGCACTAGCACAGATACGCAGTATTTT. This rearrangement joins TRBV11-2 to TRBJ2-3; D is unresolved. CDR1 and CDR2 from the germline V gene are SGHAT and FQNNGV. V dropped 5 bases and J dropped 0 bases, with 3 bases sitting between them. This CDR3 contains 12 residues.

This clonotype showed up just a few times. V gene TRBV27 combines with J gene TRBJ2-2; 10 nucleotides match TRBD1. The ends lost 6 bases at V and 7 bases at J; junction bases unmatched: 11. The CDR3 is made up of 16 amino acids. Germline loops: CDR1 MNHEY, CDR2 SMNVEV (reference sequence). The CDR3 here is CASSLTGTGVIGELFF. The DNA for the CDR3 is TGTGCCAGCAGCCTCACCGGGACAGGGGTAATCGGGGAGCTGTTTTTT.

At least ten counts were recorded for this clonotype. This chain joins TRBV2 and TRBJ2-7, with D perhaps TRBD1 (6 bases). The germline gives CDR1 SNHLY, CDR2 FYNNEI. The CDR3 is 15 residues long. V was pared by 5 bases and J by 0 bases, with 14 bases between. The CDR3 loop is CASSLPGHVSYEQYF. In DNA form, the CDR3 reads TGTGCCAGCAGTCTACCGGGACACGTCTCCTACGAGCAGTACTTC.

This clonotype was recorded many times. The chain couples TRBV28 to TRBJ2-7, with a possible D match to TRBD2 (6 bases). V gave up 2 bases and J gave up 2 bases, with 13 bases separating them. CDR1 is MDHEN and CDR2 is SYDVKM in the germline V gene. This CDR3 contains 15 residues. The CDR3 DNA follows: TGTGCCAGCAGTTTAGGGAGGCTCCCCCCCTACGAGCAGTACTTC. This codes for CASSLGRLPPYEQYF.

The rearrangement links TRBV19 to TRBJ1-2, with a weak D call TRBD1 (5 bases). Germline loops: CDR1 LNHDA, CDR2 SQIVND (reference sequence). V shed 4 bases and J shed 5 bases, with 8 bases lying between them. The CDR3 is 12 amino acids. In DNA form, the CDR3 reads TGTGCCAGTAGTACACAGGCGTATGGCTACACCTTC. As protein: CASSTQAYGYTF. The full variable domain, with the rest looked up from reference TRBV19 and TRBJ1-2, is DGGITQSPKYLFRKEGQNVTLSCEQNLNHDAMYWYRQDPGQGLRLIYYSQIVNDFQKGDIAEGYSVSREKKESFPLTVTSAQKNPTAFYLCASSTQAYGYTFGSGTRLTVV.

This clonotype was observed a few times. The CDR3 region is CASSLNVQGTEAFF. In nucleotides, the CDR3 is TGCGCCAGCAGCTTGAATGTACAAGGAACTGAAGCTTTCTTT. The V call is TRBV5-1, the J call TRBJ1-1; D gene uncertain. Germline CDR1 is SGHRS and CDR2 is YFSETQ. Trimming removed 1 base at V and 5 bases at J, with 12 bases between. CDR3 size: 14 residues.

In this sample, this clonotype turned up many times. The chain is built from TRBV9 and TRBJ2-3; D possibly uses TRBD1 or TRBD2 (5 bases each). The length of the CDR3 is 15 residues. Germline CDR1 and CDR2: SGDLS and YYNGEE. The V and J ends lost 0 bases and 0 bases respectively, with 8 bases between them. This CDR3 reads CASSVGGDSTDTQYF. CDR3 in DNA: TGTGCCAGCAGCGTAGGAGGGGACAGCACAGATACGCAGTATTTT.

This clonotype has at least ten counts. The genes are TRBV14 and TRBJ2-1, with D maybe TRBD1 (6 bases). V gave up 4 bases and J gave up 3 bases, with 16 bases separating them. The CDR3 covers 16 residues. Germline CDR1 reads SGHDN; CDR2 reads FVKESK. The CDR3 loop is CASSPWLGGDYNEQFF. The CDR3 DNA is TGTGCCAGCAGCCCCTGGCTAGGGGGTGACTACAATGAGCAGTTCTTC.

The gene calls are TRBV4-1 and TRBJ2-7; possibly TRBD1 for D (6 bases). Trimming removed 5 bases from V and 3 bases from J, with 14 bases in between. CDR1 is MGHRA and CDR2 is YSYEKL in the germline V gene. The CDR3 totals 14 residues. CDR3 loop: CASSDNARGYEQYF. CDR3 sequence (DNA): TGCGCCAGCAGCGACAACGCCAGGGGCTACGAGCAGTACTTC.

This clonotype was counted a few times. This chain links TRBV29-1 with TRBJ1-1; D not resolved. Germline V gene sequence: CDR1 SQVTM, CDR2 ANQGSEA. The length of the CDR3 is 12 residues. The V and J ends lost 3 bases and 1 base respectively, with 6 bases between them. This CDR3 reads CSVERANTEAFF. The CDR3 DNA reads TGCAGCGTTGAGAGGGCGAACACTGAAGCTTTCTTT.

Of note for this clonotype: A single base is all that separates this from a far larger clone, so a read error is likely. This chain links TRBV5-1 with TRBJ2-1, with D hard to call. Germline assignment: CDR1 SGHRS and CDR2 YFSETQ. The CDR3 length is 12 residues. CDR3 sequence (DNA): TGTGCCAGCAGCTTCCCCTACAATGAGCAGTTCTTC. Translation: CASSFPYNEQFF.

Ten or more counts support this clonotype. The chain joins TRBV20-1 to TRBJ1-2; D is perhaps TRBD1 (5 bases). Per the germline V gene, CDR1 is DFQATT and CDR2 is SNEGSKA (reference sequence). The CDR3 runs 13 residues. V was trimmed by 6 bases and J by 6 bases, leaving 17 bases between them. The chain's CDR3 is CSAQLDTGHGYTF. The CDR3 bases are TGCAGTGCCCAGCTGGATACAGGCCATGGCTACACCTTC.

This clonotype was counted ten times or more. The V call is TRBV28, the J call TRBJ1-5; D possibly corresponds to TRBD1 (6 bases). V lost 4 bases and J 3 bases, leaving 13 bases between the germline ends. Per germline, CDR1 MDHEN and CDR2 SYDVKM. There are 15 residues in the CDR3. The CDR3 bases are TGTGCCAGCAGTTCCCCAGGACAGCTCAATCAGCCCCAGCATTTT. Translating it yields CASSSPGQLNQPQHF.

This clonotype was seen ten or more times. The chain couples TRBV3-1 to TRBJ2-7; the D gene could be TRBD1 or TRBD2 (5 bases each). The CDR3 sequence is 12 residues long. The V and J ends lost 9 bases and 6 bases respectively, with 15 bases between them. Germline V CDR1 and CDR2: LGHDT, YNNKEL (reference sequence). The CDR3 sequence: CASGTLLAEQYF. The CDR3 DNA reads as TGTGCCAGTGGGACGCTACTGGCCGAGCAGTACTTC.

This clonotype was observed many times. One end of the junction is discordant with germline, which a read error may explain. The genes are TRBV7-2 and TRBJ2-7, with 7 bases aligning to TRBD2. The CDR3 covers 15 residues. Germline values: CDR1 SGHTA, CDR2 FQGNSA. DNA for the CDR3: TGTGCCAGCAGCCTAGCGGTAAACCCCACCTACGAGCAGTACTTC. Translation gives CASSLAVNPTYEQYF.

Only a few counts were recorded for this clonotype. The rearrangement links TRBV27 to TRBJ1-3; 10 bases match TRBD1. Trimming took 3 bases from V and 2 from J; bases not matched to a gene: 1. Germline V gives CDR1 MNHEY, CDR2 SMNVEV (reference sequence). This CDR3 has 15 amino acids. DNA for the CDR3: TGTGCCAGCAGTTTCGACAGGGGGCCTGGAAACACCATATATTTT. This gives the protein CASSFDRGPGNTIYF.

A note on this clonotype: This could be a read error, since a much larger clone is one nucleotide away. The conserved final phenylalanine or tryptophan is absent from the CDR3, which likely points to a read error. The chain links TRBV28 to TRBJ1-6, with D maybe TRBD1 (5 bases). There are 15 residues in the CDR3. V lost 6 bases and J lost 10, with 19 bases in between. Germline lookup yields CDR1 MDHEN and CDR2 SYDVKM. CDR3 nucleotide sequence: TGTGCCAGCAGCGTCGCCCAGGGCCAGCGGTCACCCCTCCACCTT. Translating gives CASSVAQGQRSPLHL.